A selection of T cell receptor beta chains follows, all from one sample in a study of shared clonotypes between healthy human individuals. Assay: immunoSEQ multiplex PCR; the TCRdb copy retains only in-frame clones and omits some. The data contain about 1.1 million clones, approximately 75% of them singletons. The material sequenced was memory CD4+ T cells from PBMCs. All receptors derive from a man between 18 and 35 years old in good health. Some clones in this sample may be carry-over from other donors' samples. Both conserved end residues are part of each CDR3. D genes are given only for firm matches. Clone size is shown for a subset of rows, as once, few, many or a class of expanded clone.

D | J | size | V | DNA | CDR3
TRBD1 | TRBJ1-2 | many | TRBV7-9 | TGTGCCAGCAGCTTCGGACAGGGACCTAACTATGGCTACACCTTC | CASSFGQGPNYGYTF
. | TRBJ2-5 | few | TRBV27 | TGTGCCAGCAGTTTTGGTAGTAGTAAAGAGACCCAGTACTTC | CASSFGSSKETQYF
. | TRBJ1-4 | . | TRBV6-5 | TGTGCCAGCAGAGACGACAGGTCTAATGAAAAACTGTTTTTT | CASRDDRSNEKLFF
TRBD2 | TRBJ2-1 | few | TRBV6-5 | TGTGCCAGCAGTTACGGGGCGGGAGGGCCCAGAGGTGAGCAGTTCTTC | CASSYGAGGPRGEQFF
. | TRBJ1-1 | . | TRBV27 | TGTGCCAGCAGTTCCGCCGGGAAGAACACTGAAGCTTTCTTT | CASSSAGKNTEAFF
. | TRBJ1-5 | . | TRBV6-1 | TGTGCCAGCAGTACCAGGCTTGATCAGCCCCAGCATTTT | CASSTRLDQPQHF
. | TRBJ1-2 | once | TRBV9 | TGTGCCAGCAGCCCACTCTCAGGGAACGAGGTGATCAGTAGTGGCTACACCTTC | CASSPLSGNEVISSGYTF
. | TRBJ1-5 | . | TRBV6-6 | TGTGCCAGCAGTTACTCTGATCAGCCCCAGCATTTT | CASSYSDQPQHF
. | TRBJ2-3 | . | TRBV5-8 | TGTGCCAGCAGCTTGGGGCGGACCCTCCCGGGGGCAGATACGCAGTATTTT | CASSLGRTLPGADTQYF
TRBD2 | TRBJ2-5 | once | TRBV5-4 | TGTGCCAGCAGTTGGAGGCAAACGAGCGGGACCCAAGAGACCCAGTACTTC | CASSWRQTSGTQETQYF
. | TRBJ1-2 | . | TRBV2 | TGTGCCAGCAGTCAGGGACCGCGCTATGGCTACACCTTC | CASSQGPRYGYTF
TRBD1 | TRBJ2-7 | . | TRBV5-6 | TGTGCCAGCAGCTTGGTCGATCTGGACAGGGTCCACGAGCAGTACTTC | CASSLVDLDRVHEQYF
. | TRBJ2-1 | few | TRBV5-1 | TGCGCCAGCAGCCGCGACGCCGGCGCGATCAATGAGCAGTTCTTC | CASSRDAGAINEQFF
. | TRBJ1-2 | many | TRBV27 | TGTGCCAGCACCCCCTTCGGGGGTGACTATGGCTACACCTTC | CASTPFGGDYGYTF
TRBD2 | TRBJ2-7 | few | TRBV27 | TGTGCCAGCAGGAGGGGGTCTAGCGGGAACTACGAGCAGTACTTC | CASRRGSSGNYEQYF
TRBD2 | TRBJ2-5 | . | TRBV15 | TGTGCCACCAGCCCAGAAGGACTAGTCCGGGAGACCCAGTACTTC | CATSPEGLVRETQYF
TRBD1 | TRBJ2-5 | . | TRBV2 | TGTGCCAGCTCGGGACAGTTCCAAGAGACCCAGTACTTC | CASSGQFQETQYF
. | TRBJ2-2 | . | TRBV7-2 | TGTGCCAGCAGCCTTAGCGCCGTCGCGAACACCGGGGAGCTGTTTTTT | CASSLSAVANTGELFF
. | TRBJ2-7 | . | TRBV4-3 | TGCGCCAGCAGCCAAGATTTGAATCGGGATACGTACGAGCAGTACTTC | CASSQDLNRDTYEQYF
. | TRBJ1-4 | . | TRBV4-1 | TGCGCCAGCAGCCAAGAAAGGGGGGATGAAAAACTGTTTTTT | CASSQERGDEKLFF
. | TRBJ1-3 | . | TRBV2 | TGTGCCAGCAGGGCAGGGTTATCCTCTGGAAACACCATATATTTT | CASRAGLSSGNTIYF
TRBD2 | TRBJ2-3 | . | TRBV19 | TGTGCCAGTAGCCCAGACTCAGCGGGAGGTCGAACGCAGTATTTT | CASSPDSAGGRTQYF
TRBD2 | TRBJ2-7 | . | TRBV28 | TGTGCCAGCAGTTTTGGCGGACTAGCGGTTCTGGAGCAGTACTTC | CASSFGGLAVLEQYF
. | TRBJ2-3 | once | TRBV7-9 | TGTGCCAGCAGCCGACGGGCTGGGGGAGATACGCAGTATTTT | CASSRRAGGDTQYF
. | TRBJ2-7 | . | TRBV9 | TGTGCCAGCAGCGTATCCGGGAGTCCCGACGAGCAGTACTTC | CASSVSGSPDEQYF
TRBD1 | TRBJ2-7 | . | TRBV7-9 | TGTGCCAGCAGCTGGGGTTGGGACAGACCCTACGAGCAGTACTTC | CASSWGWDRPYEQYF
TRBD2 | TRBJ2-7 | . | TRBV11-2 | TGTGCCAGCACCTTCCAAACTCTGGCTAGCGGGGACTACGAGCAGTACTTC | CASTFQTLASGDYEQYF
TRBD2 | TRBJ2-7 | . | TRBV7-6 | TGTGCCAGCAGCTCCCAGGGACTAGCGGGAGAGCTCTACGAGCAGTACTTT | CASSSQGLAGELYEQYF
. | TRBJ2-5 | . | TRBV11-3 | TGTGCCAGCAGCCAGACAGCCCAAGAGACCCAGTACTTC | CASSQTAQETQYF
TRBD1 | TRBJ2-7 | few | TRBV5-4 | TGTGCCAGCAGCTTGCAGGGACAGAGAAGATACGAGCAGTACTTC | CASSLQGQRRYEQYF
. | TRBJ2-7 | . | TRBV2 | TGTGCCAGCGTTTCTGATAGCTCCTACGAGCAGTACTTC | CASVSDSSYEQYF